This entry is about one TCR beta chain. Clones were read by immunoSEQ multiplex PCR, and TCRdb kept only the in-frame ones, dropping some. The sample yields about 27,000 clones, about 80% seen once. The data are from a study of blood T cell repertoires in COVID-19. Study-wide context: The study drew acute and convalescent COVID-19 samples from the United States, Italy and Spain.

This clonotype was obtained from a man aged 70-80 years with acute or convalescent COVID-19. Sequenced: peripheral blood.

The CDR3 nucleotides read TGTGCCAGCAGCTCGGGACAGTACAATGAGCAGTTCTTC. Encoded protein: CASSSGQYNEQFF. The chain couples TRBV11-3 to TRBJ2-1; 7 bases match TRBD1. CDR1 is SGHNT, CDR2 YENEEA, per germline. CDR3 size: 13 residues. With 4 bases clipped from V and 4 bases from J, the junction kept 1 base outside the gene matches.